Shown below are 19 T cell receptor beta chains from a single sample sequenced in a study of cytomegalovirus exposure and HLA in healthy donors. The PCR used 60 Vbeta and 13 Jbeta primers. Some clones are missing from TCRdb's copy, which holds only in-frame ones; the method was immunoSEQ multiplex PCR. Of about 140,000 clones in the sample, over 70% are singletons; the top ten hold roughly 4.7%. Sequenced material: PBMCs. The source is a man between 40 and 49 years old in good health and CMV-seronegative.

Concerning this clone: Given a much more abundant clone one base away, this may be a read error. J is TRBJ2-3 and V is TRBV9; 12 bases align to TRBD2. Germline CDR1 and CDR2: SGDLS and YYNGEE. This CDR3 spans 15 amino acids. The V gene end was trimmed by 3 bases and the J gene end by 1 base; junction bases not matched to a gene: 0. The CDR3 nucleotides are TGTGCCAGCAGCGGACTAGCGGGGGGCACAGATACGCAGTATTTT. This codes for CASSGLAGGTDTQYF. Full variable domain (missing parts from reference TRBV9 and TRBJ2-3): DSGVTQTPKHLITATGQRVTLRCSPRSGDLSVYWYQQSLDQGLQFLIQYYNGEERAKGNILERFSAQQFPDLHSELNLSSLELGDSALYFCASSGLAGGTDTQYFGPGTRLTVL.

The rearrangement links TRBV5-4 to TRBJ2-6; the match to TRBD1 covers 8 bases. The CDR3 totals 18 residues. V lost 6 bases and J lost 0; bases outside the gene matches: 11. Germline CDR1 SGHNT, CDR2 YYREEE (reference sequence). CDR3 residues: CASISGQGVNSGANVLTF. In nucleotides, the CDR3 is TGTGCCAGCATCTCCGGACAGGGAGTAAACTCTGGGGCCAACGTCCTGACTTTC.

V is TRBV9 and J is TRBJ2-5, with 7 bases fitting TRBD1. The length of the CDR3 is 15 residues. V lost 0 bases and J lost 5; bases outside the gene matches: 7. Per germline, CDR1 SGDLS and CDR2 YYNGEE. CDR3 DNA sequence: TGTGCCAGCAGCGTAGAGGATAGGGGGCTGGAGACCCAGTACTTC. This sequence encodes CASSVEDRGLETQYF.

The chain uses TRBV6-5 and TRBJ1-1, with TRBD1 identical over 9 bases. Germline CDR1 is MNHEY and CDR2 is SVGAGI. This CDR3 has 16 amino acids. V lost 4 bases to trimming and J lost 4 bases; unmatched junction nucleotides: 10. DNA of the CDR3: TGTGCCAGCAGTTCCTGGACAGGGGTTAGGATCACTGAAGCTTTCTTT. It specifies CASSSWTGVRITEAFF.

The rearrangement links TRBV7-8 to TRBJ2-5; 13 bases line up with TRBD2. The V gene end was trimmed by 3 bases and the J gene end by 1 base; junction bases not matched to a gene: 5. The CDR3 is 17 amino acids. From germline, CDR1 is SGHVS and CDR2 FQNEAQ. CDR3 residues: CASSLRTSGGFQETQYF. CDR3 coding DNA: TGTGCCAGCAGCTTGAGGACTAGCGGGGGATTCCAAGAGACCCAGTACTTC. The whole variable domain, remainder taken from reference TRBV7-8 and TRBJ2-5, is GAGVSQSPRYKVAKRGQDVALRCDPISGHVSLFWYQQALGQGPEFLTYFQNEAQLDKSGLPSDRFFAERPEGSVSTLKIQRTQQEDSAVYLCASSLRTSGGFQETQYFGPGTRLLVL.

The gene calls are TRBV10-2 and TRBJ2-5, with a weak D call TRBD2 (5 bases). The tail of the sequence fits TRBJ2-7 better, so the J call may be wrong. The CDR3 length is 16 residues. Germline CDR1 and CDR2: WSHSY and SAAADI. CDR3 amino acids: CASSESRGSPPYEQYF. The CDR3 DNA follows: TGCGCCAGCAGTGAGTCGAGAGGGTCTCCCCCCTACGAGCAGTACTTC.

This chain joins TRBV27 and TRBJ2-7; D may be TRBD1 (8 bases). The CDR3 spans 16 residues. The ends were cut back, 4 bases at V and 9 bases at J, with 25 bases in the middle. Germline V gene data show CDR1 as MNHEY and CDR2 as SMNVEV (reference sequence). The CDR3 spells CASSSREAAGGVPQYF. The CDR3 bases are TGTGCCAGCAGTTCCCGGGAGGCGGCAGGGGGCGTGCCGCAGTACTTC.

This chain joins TRBV19 and TRBJ1-5; 8 bases line up with TRBD1. The CDR3 contains 15 residues. Germline trimming cut 6 bases from V and 0 bases from J; bases unmatched to any gene: 4. Germline lookup yields CDR1 LNHDA and CDR2 SQIVND (reference sequence). The CDR3 sequence is CASRDRDYSNQPQHF. CDR3 sequence (DNA): TGTGCCAGTAGGGACAGGGATTATAGCAATCAGCCCCAGCATTTT.

This clone was found a few times. This chain joins TRBV5-4 and TRBJ1-6, with TRBD1 matching 7 bases. Germline V gene sequence: CDR1 SGHNT, CDR2 YYREEE (reference sequence). V lost 0 bases to trimming and J lost 9 bases; unmatched junction nucleotides: 6. This CDR3 is built from 15 residues. CDR3 in amino acids: CASSLAGGGSSPLHF. The CDR3, as DNA: TGTGCCAGCAGCTTGGCAGGGGGTGGCAGTTCACCCCTCCACTTT.

V is TRBV11-3 and J is TRBJ1-1; D is ambiguous. Trimming left V 5 bases short and J 1 base short, with 11 bases between. Per germline, CDR1 SGHNT and CDR2 YENEEA. This CDR3 has 14 residues. This chain's CDR3 is CASSLGGRNTEAFF. DNA of the CDR3: TGTGCCAGCAGCCTAGGAGGAAGGAACACTGAAGCTTTCTTT.

The rearrangement joins TRBV6-1 to TRBJ1-1, with TRBD1 as a possible D gene (6 bases). This CDR3 spans 14 amino acids. CDR1 MNHNS and CDR2 SASEGT come from the germline V gene. V was cut by 3 bases and J by 5 bases, with 13 bases left in between. The CDR3 sequence is CASSDRGRGTEAFF. CDR3 coding DNA: TGTGCCAGCAGTGACAGGGGCCGAGGGACTGAAGCTTTCTTT.

V usage is TRBV28 and J usage is TRBJ1-5; D might be TRBD1 (6 bases). CDR3 length equals 12 residues. The ends were cut back, 7 bases at V and 10 bases at J, with 14 bases in the middle. The germline CDR1 and CDR2 sequences are MDHEN and SYDVKM. The CDR3 nucleotides read TGTGCCAGCAAAATTCAGGGGCAACCCCAGCATTTT. This sequence encodes CASKIQGQPQHF.

This sequence joins TRBV7-8 and TRBJ2-1, with 11 bases matching TRBD2. J lost 9 bases, V lost 3 bases, and 4 bases had no gene match. Germline loops: CDR1 SGHVS, CDR2 FQNEAQ. This CDR3 region has 14 residues. CDR3 protein: CASSFSGGAIEQFF. The CDR3 region has the DNA TGTGCCAGCAGCTTTAGCGGGGGGGCGATTGAGCAGTTCTTC.

CDR3 protein: CASSLPSGDTDTQYF. Here the CDR3 DNA reads TGCGCCAGCAGCTTGCCTAGCGGAGACACAGATACGCAGTATTTT. The V gene is TRBV5-1, the J gene TRBJ2-3; the match to TRBD2 covers 7 bases. CDR3 length: 15 residues. J was trimmed by 2 bases and V by 1 base; bases with no gene match: 4. CDR1 and CDR2 (germline): SGHRS, YFSETQ.

V is TRBV14 and J is TRBJ2-5, with 8 bases that match TRBD2. The junction had 4 bases not matched to a gene; V was cut back by 0 bases and J by 4 bases. The CDR3 totals 15 residues. The germline V gene encodes CDR1 SGHDN and CDR2 FVKESK. This CDR3 reads CASSQEAGVGETQYF. The CDR3 nucleotides read TGTGCCAGCAGCCAAGAAGCGGGAGTGGGAGAGACCCAGTACTTC.

V is TRBV5-6 and J is TRBJ1-2, with 9 bases fitting TRBD1. Germline V gives CDR1 SGHDT, CDR2 YYEEEE. CDR3 size: 15 residues. V dropped 3 bases and J dropped 3; count of bases not matched to a gene: 6. Written as DNA, the CDR3 is TGTGCCAGCAGCTACTCCGGGACAGGGTACTATGGCTACACCTTC. Its protein is CASSYSGTGYYGYTF.

The chain has TRBV28 and TRBJ1-5, with 9 bases matching TRBD1. CDR1 is MDHEN, CDR2 SYDVKM, per germline. V shed 6 bases, J shed 6 bases, and the junction held 9 bases outside the gene matches. This CDR3 region has 15 residues. The CDR3 protein is CASRKQGARGQPQHF. The CDR3 region has the DNA TGTGCCAGCAGAAAACAGGGGGCTCGTGGTCAGCCCCAGCATTTT.

The chain employs TRBV14 and TRBJ1-2; D uncertain. The CDR3 is 14 residues long. Germline V gene data show CDR1 as SGHDN and CDR2 as FVKESK. V was shortened by 0 bases and J by 8 bases, with 13 bases between the two germline ends. The CDR3 loop is CASSQDLRELGYTF. For the CDR3, the DNA is TGTGCCAGCAGCCAAGATCTGAGGGAACTCGGCTACACCTTC.

This chain connects TRBV10-3 to TRBJ1-1, with D maybe TRBD1 (5 bases). This CDR3 is built from 15 residues. V lost 3 bases and J 4 bases, leaving 15 bases between the germline ends. The germline gives CDR1 ENHRY, CDR2 SYGVKD. The CDR3 DNA follows: TGTGCCATCAGTGATCGGGGGGGGGACCGCACTGAAGCTTTCTTT. Translating it yields CAISDRGGDRTEAFF.